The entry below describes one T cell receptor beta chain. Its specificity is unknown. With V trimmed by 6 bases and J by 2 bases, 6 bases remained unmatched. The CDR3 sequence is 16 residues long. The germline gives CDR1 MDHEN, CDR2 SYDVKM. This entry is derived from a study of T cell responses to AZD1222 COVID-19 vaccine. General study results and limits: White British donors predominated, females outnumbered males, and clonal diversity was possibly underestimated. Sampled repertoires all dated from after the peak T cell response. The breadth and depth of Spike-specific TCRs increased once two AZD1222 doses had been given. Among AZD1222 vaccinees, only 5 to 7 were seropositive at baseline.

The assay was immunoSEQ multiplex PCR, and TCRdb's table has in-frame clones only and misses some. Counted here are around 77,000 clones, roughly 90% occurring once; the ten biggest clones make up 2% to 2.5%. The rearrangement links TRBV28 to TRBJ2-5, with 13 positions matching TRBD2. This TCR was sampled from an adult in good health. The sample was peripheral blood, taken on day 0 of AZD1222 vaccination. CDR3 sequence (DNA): TGTGCCAGCAGCTCACCGGGACTAGCGGGACAAGAGACCCAGTACTTC. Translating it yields CASSSPGLAGQETQYF.